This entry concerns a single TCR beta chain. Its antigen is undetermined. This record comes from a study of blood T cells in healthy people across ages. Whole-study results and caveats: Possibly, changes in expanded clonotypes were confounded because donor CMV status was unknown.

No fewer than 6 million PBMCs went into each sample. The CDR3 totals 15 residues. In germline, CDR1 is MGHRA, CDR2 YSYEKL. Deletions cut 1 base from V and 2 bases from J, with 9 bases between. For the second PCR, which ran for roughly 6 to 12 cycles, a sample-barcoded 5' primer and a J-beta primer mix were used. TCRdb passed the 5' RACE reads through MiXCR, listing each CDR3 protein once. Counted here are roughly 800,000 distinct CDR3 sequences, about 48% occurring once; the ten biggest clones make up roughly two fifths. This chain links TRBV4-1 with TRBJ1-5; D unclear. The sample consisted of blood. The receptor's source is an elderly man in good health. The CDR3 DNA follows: TGCGCCAGCAGCCAAGGAGGCCCGGGCAATCAGCCCCAGCATTTT. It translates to CASSQGGPGNQPQHF.